This TCR beta chain is from a study of T cells in Graves' hyperthyroidism and ophthalmopathy. Authors of the study amplified TCR beta CDR3 regions from RNA transcripts. First-round RT-PCR with HTBI primers amplified the TCR CDR3 region. TCRdb re-called the multiplex PCR reads through MiXCR, storing one row per CDR3 protein. Of over 550,000 distinct CDR3 sequences listed, over 15% are singletons. V lost 7 bases, J lost 8 bases, and 15 bases stayed unmatched. The CDR3 is made up of 16 amino acids. The germline V gene has CDR1 LNHDA and CDR2 SQIVND (reference sequence). This clonotype was counted ten times or more.

Sequencing was carried out using blood. This clonotype was obtained from a woman between 18 and 29 years old with Graves' hyperthyroidism. The chain is built from TRBV19 and TRBJ2-1; TRBD1 matches at 9 bases. The CDR3 sequence: CASKPPRTGVSDEQFF. CDR3 in DNA: TGTGCCAGTAAACCCCCGAGGACAGGGGTGTCGGATGAGCAGTTCTTC.